Given below is one TCR beta chain in context. The CDR3 has 14 amino acids. Trimming cost V 4 bases and J 4 bases, with 14 bases left between them. Germline lookup yields CDR1 SGHRS and CDR2 YFSETQ. This sample was taken from a study of blood T cell repertoires in COVID-19. As handled by the study authors: Reference gene primer amplification yielded estimated nucleated cell counts. This table comes from immunoSEQ multiplex PCR, and its TCRdb copy is limited to in-frame clones, with some not included. The V and J calls and the clone size are those of that table, but D and trimming were determined from the DNA. The sample gives 30,000 to 40,000 clones, approximately 93% of which show up once; 0.92% is in the top ten.

The source material was peripheral blood. This TCR derives from a male donor with active COVID-19. The chain joins TRBV5-1 to TRBJ1-1; D possibly corresponds to TRBD1 (6 bases). Written as DNA, the CDR3 is TGCGCCAGCAGCACTCAAACAGGGAGCACTGAAGCTTTCTTT. It is translated as CASSTQTGSTEAFF.